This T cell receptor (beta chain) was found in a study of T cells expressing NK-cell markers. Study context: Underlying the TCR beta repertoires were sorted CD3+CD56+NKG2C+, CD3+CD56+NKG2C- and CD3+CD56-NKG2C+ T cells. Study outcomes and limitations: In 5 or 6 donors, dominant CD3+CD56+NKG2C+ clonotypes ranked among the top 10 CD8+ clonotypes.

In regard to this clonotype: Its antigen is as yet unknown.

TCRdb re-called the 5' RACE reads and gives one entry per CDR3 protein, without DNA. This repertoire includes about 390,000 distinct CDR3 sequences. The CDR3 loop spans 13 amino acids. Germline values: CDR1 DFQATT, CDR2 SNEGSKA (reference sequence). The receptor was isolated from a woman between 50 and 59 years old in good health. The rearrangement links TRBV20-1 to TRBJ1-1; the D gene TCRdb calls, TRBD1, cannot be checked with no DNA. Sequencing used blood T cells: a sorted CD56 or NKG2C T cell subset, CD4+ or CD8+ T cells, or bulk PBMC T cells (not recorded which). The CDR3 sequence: CSARDRRGREAFF.